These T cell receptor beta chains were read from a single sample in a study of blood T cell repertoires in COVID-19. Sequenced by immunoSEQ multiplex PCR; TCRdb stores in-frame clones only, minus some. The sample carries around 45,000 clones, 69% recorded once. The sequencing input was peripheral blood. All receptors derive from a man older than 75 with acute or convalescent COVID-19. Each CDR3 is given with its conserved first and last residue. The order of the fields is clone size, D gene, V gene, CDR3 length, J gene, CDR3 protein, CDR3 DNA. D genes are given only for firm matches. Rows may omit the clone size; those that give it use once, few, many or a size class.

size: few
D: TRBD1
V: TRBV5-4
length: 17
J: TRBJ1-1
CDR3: CASSLAWDSEMNTEAFF
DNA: TGTGCCAGCAGCTTGGCCTGGGACAGCGAGATGAACACTGAAGCTTTCTTT

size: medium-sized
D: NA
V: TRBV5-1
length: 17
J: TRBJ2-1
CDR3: CASSLEDSGKSYNEQFF
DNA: TGCGCCAGCAGCTTGGAGGATAGCGGAAAATCCTACAATGAGCAGTTCTTC

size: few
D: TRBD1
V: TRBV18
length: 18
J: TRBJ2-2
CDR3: CASSHRGRDSMNTGELFF
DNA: TGTGCCAGCTCCCACAGGGGACGGGACAGCATGAACACCGGGGAGCTGTTTTTT

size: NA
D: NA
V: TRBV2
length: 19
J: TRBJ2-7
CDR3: CASLGWESTKRDTDYEQYF
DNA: TGTGCCAGCCTGGGATGGGAATCAACGAAGCGGGACACCGACTACGAGCAGTACTTC

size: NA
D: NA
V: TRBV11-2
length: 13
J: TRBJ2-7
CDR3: CASSFSEDHEQYF
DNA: TGTGCCAGCAGCTTCTCGGAGGACCACGAGCAGTACTTC

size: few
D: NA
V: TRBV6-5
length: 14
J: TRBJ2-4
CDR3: CASSRQEAKNIQYF
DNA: TGTGCCAGCAGCAGACAAGAAGCCAAAAACATTCAGTACTTC

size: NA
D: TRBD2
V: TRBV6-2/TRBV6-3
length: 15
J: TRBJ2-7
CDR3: CASSFGLAGGYEQYF
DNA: TGTGCCAGCAGCTTCGGACTAGCGGGGGGCTACGAGCAGTACTTC

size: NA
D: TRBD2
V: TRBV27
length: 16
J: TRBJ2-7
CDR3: CASSLASGAVFGEQYF
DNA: TGTGCCAGCAGTTTAGCCAGCGGGGCGGTTTTTGGGGAGCAGTACTTC

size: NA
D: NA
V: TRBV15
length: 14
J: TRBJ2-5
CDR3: CATSREGIQGTQYF
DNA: TGTGCCACCAGCAGAGAGGGCATCCAAGGGACCCAGTACTTC

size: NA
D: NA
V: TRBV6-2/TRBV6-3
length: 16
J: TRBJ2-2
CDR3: CASSYGGTANTGELFF
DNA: TGTGCCAGCAGTTACGGGGGGACGGCGAACACCGGGGAGCTGTTTTTT

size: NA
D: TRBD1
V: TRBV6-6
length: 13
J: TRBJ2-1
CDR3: CASRGQDHNEQFF
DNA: TGTGCCAGCAGGGGACAGGATCACAATGAGCAGTTCTTC

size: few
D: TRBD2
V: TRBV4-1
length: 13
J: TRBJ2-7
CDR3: CASRLAGGQEQYF
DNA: TGCGCCAGCAGACTAGCGGGAGGGCAAGAGCAGTACTTC

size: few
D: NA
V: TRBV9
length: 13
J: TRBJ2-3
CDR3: CASSFGLSDTQYF
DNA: TGTGCCAGCAGCTTCGGACTATCAGATACGCAGTATTTT

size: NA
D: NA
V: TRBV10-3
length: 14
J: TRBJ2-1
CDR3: CAISVDNRVREQFF
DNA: TGTGCCATCAGTGTAGATAACAGGGTTCGGGAGCAGTTCTTC

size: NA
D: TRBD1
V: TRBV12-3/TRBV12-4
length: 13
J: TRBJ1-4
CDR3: CASQDRRNEKLFF
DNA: TGTGCCAGCCAGGACAGGCGTAATGAAAAACTGTTTTTT

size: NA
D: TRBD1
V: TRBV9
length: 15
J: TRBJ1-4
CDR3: CASSADRDQNEKLFF
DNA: TGTGCCAGCAGCGCCGACAGGGATCAGAATGAAAAACTGTTTTTT

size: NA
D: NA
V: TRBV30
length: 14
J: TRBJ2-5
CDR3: CAWSVSAWRETQYF
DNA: TGTGCCTGGAGTGTTTCAGCGTGGAGGGAGACCCAGTACTTC

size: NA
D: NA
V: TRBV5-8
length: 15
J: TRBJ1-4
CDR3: CASSPRHEINEKLFF
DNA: TGTGCCAGCAGCCCAAGACACGAGATTAATGAAAAACTGTTTTTT

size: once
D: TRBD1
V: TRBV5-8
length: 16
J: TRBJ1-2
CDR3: CASSPGQVRGSYGYTF
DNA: TGTGCCAGCAGCCCCGGACAGGTCCGGGGGTCCTATGGCTACACCTTC

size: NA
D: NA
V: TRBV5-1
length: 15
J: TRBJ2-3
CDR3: CASSLTGIMTDTQYF
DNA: TGCGCCAGCAGCTTGACAGGAATTATGACAGATACGCAGTATTTT

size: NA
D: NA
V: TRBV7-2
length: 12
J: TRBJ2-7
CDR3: CASSLVGAEQYF
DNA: TGTGCCAGCAGCTTAGTAGGGGCCGAGCAGTACTTC

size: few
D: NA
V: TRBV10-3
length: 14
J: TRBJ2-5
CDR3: CAISESMGGETQYF
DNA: TGTGCCATCAGTGAGTCGATGGGGGGAGAGACCCAGTACTTC

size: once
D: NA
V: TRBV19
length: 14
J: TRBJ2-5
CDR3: CASSARDSQETQYF
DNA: TGTGCCAGTAGTGCGCGGGACTCACAAGAGACCCAGTACTTC

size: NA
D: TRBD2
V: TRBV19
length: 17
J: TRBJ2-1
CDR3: CASSIGTGLAGRYEQFF
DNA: TGTGCCAGTAGTATAGGGACGGGACTAGCGGGACGGTATGAGCAGTTCTTC

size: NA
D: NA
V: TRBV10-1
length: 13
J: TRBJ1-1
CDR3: CASSDGLNTEAFF
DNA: TGCGCCAGCAGTGACGGTCTGAACACTGAAGCTTTCTTT

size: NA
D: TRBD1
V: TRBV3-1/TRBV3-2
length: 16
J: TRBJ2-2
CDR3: CASSPMGTGEGGELFF
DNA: TGTGCCAGCAGCCCCATGGGGACAGGGGAAGGCGGGGAGCTGTTTTTT

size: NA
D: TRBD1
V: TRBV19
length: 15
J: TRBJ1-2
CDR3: CASSIGTGAAGGYTF
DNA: TGTGCCAGTAGTATAGGGACAGGGGCCGCCGGAGGCTACACCTTC

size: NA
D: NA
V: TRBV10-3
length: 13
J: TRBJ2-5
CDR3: CAISEASGETQYF
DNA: TGTGCCATCAGTGAGGCTAGTGGGGAGACCCAGTACTTC

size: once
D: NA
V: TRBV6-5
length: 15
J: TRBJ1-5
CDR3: CASKGTIRIYQPQHF
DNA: TGTGCCAGCAAAGGGACTATTAGGATCTATCAGCCCCAGCATTTT